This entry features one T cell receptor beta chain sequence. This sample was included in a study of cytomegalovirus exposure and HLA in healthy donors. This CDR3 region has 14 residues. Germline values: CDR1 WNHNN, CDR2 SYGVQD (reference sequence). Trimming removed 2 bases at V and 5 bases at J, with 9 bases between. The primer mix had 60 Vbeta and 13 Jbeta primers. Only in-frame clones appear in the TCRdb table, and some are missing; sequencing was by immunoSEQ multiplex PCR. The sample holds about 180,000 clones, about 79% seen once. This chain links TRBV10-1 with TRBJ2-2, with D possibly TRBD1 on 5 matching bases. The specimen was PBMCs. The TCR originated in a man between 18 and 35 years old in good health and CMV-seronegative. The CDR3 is CASSEDSLTGELFF. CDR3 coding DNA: TGCGCCAGCAGTGAGGACAGTTTGACCGGGGAGCTGTTTTTT.